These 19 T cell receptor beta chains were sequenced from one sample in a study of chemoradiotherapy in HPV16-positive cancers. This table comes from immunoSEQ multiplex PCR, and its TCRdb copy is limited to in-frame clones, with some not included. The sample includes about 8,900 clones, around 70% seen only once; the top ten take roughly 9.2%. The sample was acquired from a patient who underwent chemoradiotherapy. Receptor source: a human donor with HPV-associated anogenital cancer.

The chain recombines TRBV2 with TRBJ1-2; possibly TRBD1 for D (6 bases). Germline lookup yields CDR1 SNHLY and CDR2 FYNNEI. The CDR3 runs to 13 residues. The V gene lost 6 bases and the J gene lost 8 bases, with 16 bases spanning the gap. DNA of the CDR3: TGTGCCAGCAGCTGGACAGTCTATGAAGGCTACACCTTC. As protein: CASSWTVYEGYTF.

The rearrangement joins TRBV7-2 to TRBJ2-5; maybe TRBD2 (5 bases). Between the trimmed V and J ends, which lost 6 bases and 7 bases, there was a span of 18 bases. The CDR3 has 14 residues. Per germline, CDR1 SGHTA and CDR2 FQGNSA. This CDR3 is CASSPTGSGGTQYF. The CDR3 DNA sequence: TGTGCCAGCAGTCCTACCGGATCCGGAGGGACCCAGTACTTC.

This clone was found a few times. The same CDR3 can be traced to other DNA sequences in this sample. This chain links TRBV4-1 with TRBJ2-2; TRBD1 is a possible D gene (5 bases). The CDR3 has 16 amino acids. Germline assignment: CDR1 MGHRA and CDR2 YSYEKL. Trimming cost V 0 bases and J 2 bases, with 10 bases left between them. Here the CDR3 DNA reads TGCGCCAGCAGCCAAGATGCCCAGGGCAACACCGGGGAGCTGTTTTTT. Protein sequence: CASSQDAQGNTGELFF.

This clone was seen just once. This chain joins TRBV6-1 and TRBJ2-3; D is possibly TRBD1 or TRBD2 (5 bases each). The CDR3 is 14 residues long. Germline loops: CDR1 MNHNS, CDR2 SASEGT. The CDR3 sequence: CASRRGPSTDTQYF. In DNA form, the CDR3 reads TGTGCTTCACGACGGGGCCCGAGCACAGATACGCAGTATTTT.

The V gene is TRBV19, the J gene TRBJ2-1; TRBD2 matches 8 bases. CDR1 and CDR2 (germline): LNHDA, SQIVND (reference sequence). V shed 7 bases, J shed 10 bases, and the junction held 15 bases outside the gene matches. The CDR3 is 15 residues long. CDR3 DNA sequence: TGTGCCAGTACTCCGGAGGCGGGGGGCCCCGCGGAGCAGTTCTTC. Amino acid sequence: CASTPEAGGPAEQFF.

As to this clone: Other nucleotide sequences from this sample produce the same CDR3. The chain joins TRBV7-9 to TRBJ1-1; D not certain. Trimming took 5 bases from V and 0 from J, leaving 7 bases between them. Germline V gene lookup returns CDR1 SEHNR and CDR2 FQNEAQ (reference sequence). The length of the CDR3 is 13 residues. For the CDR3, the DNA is TGTGCCAGCAGCCTCGACATGAACACTGAAGCTTTCTTT. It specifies CASSLDMNTEAFF.

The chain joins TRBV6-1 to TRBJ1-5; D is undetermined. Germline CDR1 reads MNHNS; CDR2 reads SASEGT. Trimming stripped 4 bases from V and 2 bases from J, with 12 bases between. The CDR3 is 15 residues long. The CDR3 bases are TGTGCCAGCAGTGTTTATCCCGGGGGCAATCAGCCCCAGCATTTT. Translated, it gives CASSVYPGGNQPQHF.

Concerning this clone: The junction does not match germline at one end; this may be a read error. CDR3 sequence reads: CAGSFLSSRYQETQYF. The CDR3 coding sequence is TGTGCCGGCAGTTTCTTATCGTCCAGGTACCAAGAGACCCAGTACTTC. V gene TRBV28 combines with J gene TRBJ2-5; the D is unclear. The CDR3 extends over 16 amino acids. Germline CDR1 MDHEN, CDR2 SYDVKM. Supplemented by reference TRBV28 and TRBJ2-5, the full variable domain reads DVKVTQSSRYLVKRTGEKVFLECVQDMDHENMFWYRQDPGLGLRLIYFSYDVKMKEKGDIPEGYSVSREKKERFSLILESASTNQTSMYLCAGSFLSSRYQETQYFGPGTRLLVL.

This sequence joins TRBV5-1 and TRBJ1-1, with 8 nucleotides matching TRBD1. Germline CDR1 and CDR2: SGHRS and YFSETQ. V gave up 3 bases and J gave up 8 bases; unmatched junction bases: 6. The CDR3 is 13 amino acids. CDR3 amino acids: CASSWDRTGEAFF. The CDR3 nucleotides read TGCGCCAGCAGCTGGGACAGGACCGGAGAAGCTTTCTTT.

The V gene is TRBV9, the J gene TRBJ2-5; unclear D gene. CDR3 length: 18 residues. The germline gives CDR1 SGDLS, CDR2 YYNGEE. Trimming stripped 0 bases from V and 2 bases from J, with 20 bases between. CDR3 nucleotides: TGTGCCAGCAGCGTAGCTCCGTCCCCCCTCCCCCATCAAGAGACCCAGTACTTC. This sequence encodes CASSVAPSPLPHQETQYF.

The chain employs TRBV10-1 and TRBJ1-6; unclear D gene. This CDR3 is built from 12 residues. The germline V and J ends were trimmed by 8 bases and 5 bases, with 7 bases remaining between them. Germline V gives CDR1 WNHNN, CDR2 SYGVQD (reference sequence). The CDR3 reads CASGENNSPLHF. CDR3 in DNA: TGCGCCAGCGGAGAAAATAATTCACCCCTCCACTTT.

CDR3 nucleotide sequence: TGTGCCAGCAGCTTAGCCCGTAGGGGGATGAACACTGAAGCTTTCTTT. The encoded protein is CASSLARRGMNTEAFF. The rearrangement uses TRBV7-9 and TRBJ1-1; tentative D call: TRBD1 (6 bases). Germline CDR1 is SEHNR and CDR2 is FQNEAQ (reference sequence). This CDR3 has 16 residues. With 0 bases removed from V and 0 bases from J, the gap between germline ends came to 11 bases. Based on the CDR3 plus reference TRBV7-9 and TRBJ1-1, the full variable domain is DTGVSQNPRHKITKRGQNVTFRCDPISEHNRLYWYRQTLGQGPEFLTYFQNEAQLEKSRLLSDRFSAERPKGSFSTLEIQRTEQGDSAMYLCASSLARRGMNTEAFFGQGTRLTVV.

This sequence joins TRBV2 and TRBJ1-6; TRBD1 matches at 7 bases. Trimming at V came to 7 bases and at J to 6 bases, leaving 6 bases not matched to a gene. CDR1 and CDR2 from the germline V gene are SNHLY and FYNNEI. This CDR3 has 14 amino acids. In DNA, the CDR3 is TGTGCCAGCAATGACAGGGCTCTTAATTCACCCCTCCACTTT. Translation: CASNDRALNSPLHF.

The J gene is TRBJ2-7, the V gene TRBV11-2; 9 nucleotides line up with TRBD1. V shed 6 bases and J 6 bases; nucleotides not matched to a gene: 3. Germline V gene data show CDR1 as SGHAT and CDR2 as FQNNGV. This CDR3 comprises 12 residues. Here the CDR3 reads CASRTGGSEQYF. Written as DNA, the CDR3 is TGTGCCAGCAGGACAGGGGGGAGCGAGCAGTACTTC.

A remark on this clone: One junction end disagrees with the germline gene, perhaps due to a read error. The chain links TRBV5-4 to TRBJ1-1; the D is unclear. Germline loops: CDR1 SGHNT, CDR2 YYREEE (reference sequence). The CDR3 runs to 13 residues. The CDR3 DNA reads TGTGCCAGCAGTTTGGGAGGGAACACTGAAGCTTTCTTT. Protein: CASSLGGNTEAFF. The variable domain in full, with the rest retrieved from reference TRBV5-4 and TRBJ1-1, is ETGVTQSPTHLIKTRGQQVTLRCSSQSGHNTVSWYQQALGQGPQFIFQYYREEENGRGNFPPRFSGLQFPNYSSELNVNALELDDSALYLCASSLGGNTEAFFGQGTRLTVV.

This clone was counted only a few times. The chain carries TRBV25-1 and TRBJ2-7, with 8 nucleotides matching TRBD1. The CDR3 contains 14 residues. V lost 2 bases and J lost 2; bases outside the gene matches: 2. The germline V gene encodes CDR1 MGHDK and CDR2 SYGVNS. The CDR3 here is CASSEEQGAYEQYF. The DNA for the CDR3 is TGTGCCAGCAGTGAAGAACAGGGGGCCTACGAGCAGTACTTC.

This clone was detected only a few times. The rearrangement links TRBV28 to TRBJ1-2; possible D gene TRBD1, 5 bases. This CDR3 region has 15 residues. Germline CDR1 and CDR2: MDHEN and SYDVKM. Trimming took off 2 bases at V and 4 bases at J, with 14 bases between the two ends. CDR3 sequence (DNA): TGTGCCAGCAGTTTAGGGACCAGTCCCTCCTATGGCTACACCTTC. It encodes CASSLGTSPSYGYTF.

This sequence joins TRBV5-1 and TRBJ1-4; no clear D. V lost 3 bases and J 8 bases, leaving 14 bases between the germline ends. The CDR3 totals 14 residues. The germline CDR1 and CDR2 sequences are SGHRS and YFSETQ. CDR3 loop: CASSWSIGVEKLFF. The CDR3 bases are TGCGCCAGCAGCTGGTCAATTGGGGTAGAAAAACTGTTTTTT.

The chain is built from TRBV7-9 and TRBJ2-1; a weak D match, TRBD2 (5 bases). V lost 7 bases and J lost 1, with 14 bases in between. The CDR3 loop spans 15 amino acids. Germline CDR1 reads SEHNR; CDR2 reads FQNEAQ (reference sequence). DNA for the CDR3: TGTGCCAGCACGCGTCGAGGGTTATCCTACAATGAGCAGTTCTTC. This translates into CASTRRGLSYNEQFF.